Shown below are 9 T cell receptor beta chains from a single sample sequenced in a study of blood T cell repertoires in COVID-19. Clones were sequenced by immunoSEQ multiplex PCR, and TCRdb holds only the in-frame ones, with some missing. The table records 65,000 to 90,000 clones, 83% of them present only once. The sample consisted of peripheral blood. The receptors come from a woman aged 80 or over with acute or convalescent COVID-19.

The rearrangement links TRBV28 to TRBJ1-5; no reliable D call. Trimming took off 4 bases at V and 0 bases at J, with 16 bases between the two ends. The CDR3 is 17 residues long. Germline V gene sequence: CDR1 MDHEN, CDR2 SYDVKM. The CDR3 DNA reads as TGTGCCAGCAGTTCCTCGGGAAAACGGTATAGCAATCAGCCCCAGCATTTT. As protein: CASSSSGKRYSNQPQHF.

The chain recombines TRBV5-8 with TRBJ1-5; maybe TRBD1 (5 bases). V lost 3 bases, J lost 2 bases, and 12 bases lay in between. CDR1 is SGHTS, CDR2 YDEGEE, per germline. CDR3 size: 15 residues. CDR3 nucleotide sequence: TGTGCCAGCAGCTACCGAACAGGCGGCAATCAGCCCCAGCATTTT. It specifies CASSYRTGGNQPQHF.

The V gene is TRBV6-5, the J gene TRBJ1-5; 7 nucleotides agree with TRBD1. The CDR3 runs 12 residues. V dropped 6 bases and J dropped 4; count of bases not matched to a gene: 0. The germline V gene encodes CDR1 MNHEY and CDR2 SVGAGI. The CDR3 region has the DNA TGTGCCAGCAGGGACAGGAATCAGCCCCAGCATTTT. It is translated as CASRDRNQPQHF.

V gene TRBV5-8 combines with J gene TRBJ2-7, with D maybe TRBD1 (6 bases). This CDR3 is 15 amino acids long. Trimming removed 2 bases at V and 0 bases at J, with 12 bases between. The V gene's germline CDR1 is SGHTS and CDR2 YDEGEE. The chain's CDR3 is CASSFGTKSSYEQYF. As DNA, the CDR3 is TGTGCCAGCAGCTTTGGGACAAAGAGCTCCTACGAGCAGTACTTC.

The V gene is TRBV11-2, the J gene TRBJ2-5; 7 bases agree with TRBD1. The CDR3 is 14 residues long. V shed 5 bases and J 2 bases; nucleotides not matched to a gene: 5. Looked up from germline, CDR1 is SGHAT and CDR2 is FQNNGV. Here the CDR3 reads CASSVRTGQETQYF. CDR3 in DNA: TGTGCCAGCAGCGTAAGGACAGGACAAGAGACCCAGTACTTC.

This clone came up a few times. The chain joins TRBV24-1 to TRBJ2-2; TRBD1 agrees at 11 bases. The CDR3 extends over 16 amino acids. CDR1 is KGHDR, CDR2 SFDVKD, per germline. The V segment lost 3 bases and the J segment 6 bases; nucleotides outside the gene matches: 5. CDR3 in amino acids: CATSDPGQGASGELFF. CDR3 DNA sequence: TGTGCCACCAGTGATCCTGGACAGGGGGCGTCCGGGGAGCTGTTTTTT.

The J gene is TRBJ1-1, the V gene TRBV28; no firm D call. CDR1 MDHEN and CDR2 SYDVKM come from the germline V gene. The CDR3 runs to 15 residues. V was pared by 8 bases and J by 5 bases, with 21 bases between. The CDR3: CASPRRIMRGTEAFF. CDR3 DNA: TGTGCCAGCCCTCGCCGGATTATGCGCGGGACTGAAGCTTTCTTT.

This chain links TRBV7-6 with TRBJ1-1, with TRBD1 identical over 7 bases. CDR3 length: 13 amino acids. Trimming at V came to 7 bases and at J to 3 bases, leaving 5 bases not matched to a gene. Germline V gives CDR1 SGHVS, CDR2 FNYEAQ. The CDR3 sequence is CASTAQGDTEAFF. CDR3 coding DNA: TGTGCCAGCACCGCCCAGGGGGACACTGAAGCTTTCTTT.

V and J are TRBV2 and TRBJ2-5; D unresolved. Germline V gene data show CDR1 as SNHLY and CDR2 as FYNNEI. This CDR3 contains 11 residues. V lost 3 bases, J lost 5 bases, and 4 bases lay in between. The CDR3 protein is CASSEGETQYF. The CDR3 DNA is TGTGCCAGCAGTGAGGGCGAGACCCAGTACTTC. The entire variable domain, with the rest obtained from reference TRBV2 and TRBJ2-5, is as follows: EPEVTQTPSHQVTQMGQEVILRCVPISNHLYFYWYRQILGQKVEFLVSFYNNEISEKSEIFDDQFSVERPDGSNFTLKIRSTKLEDSAMYFCASSEGETQYFGPGTRLLVL.